The rows below give T cell receptor beta chains drawn from one sample of a study of T cell responses to AZD1222 COVID-19 vaccine. Assay used: immunoSEQ multiplex PCR; TCRdb lists only in-frame clones, some missing. The repertoire holds 130,000 to 150,000 clones, around 84% seen once, with 5% to 5.5% in the top ten. The input for sequencing was peripheral blood, taken 28 days after the second AZD1222 dose. The receptors originated from an adult who received the AZD1222 COVID-19 vaccine. CDR3s include the opening cysteine and the closing phenylalanine or tryptophan. Each record gives: clone size, V gene, J gene, D gene, CDR3 DNA, CDR3 protein. D genes are given only for firm matches. The listing skips clone size in some rows; elsewhere it reads once, few, many or a size class.

-	TRBV27	TRBJ2-5	-	TGTGCCAGCAGTCCGCTCCCGACGACAGGTGATTACCAAGAGACCCAGTACTTC	CASSPLPTTGDYQETQYF
-	TRBV20-1	TRBJ2-1	-	TGCAGTGCGAAAACGTGGGAGCAGTTCTTC	CSAKTWEQFF
-	TRBV7-6	TRBJ1-2	-	TGTGCCAGCAAGGGGTTAACTAACTATGGCTACACCTTC	CASKGLTNYGYTF
once	TRBV28	TRBJ2-5	-	TGTGCCAGCAGTATGCTAGCGCCCCAAGAGACCCAGTACTTC	CASSMLAPQETQYF
-	TRBV30	TRBJ1-5	TRBD1	TGTGCCTGGAGTGTACAGGGGGTGGGCAATCAGCCCCAGCATTTT	CAWSVQGVGNQPQHF
-	TRBV4-2	TRBJ2-4	-	TGTGCCAGCAGCCCCCGTGGGTATGACGGCAAAAACATTCAGTACTTC	CASSPRGYDGKNIQYF
-	TRBV5-1	TRBJ2-3	-	TGCGCCAGCAGCTTATACCGGGGGAGCACAGATACGCAGTATTTT	CASSLYRGSTDTQYF
few	TRBV3-1/TRBV3-2	TRBJ1-2	TRBD1	TGTGCCACCCGCAGGGGGGGCCTGGACTATGGCTACACCTTC	CATRRGGLDYGYTF
-	TRBV9	TRBJ2-7	TRBD1	TGTGCCAGCAGCGGAGGACAGGGGGCTAACTACGAGCAGTACTTC	CASSGGQGANYEQYF
-	TRBV19	TRBJ2-1	TRBD2	TGTGCCAGTAGCCCAGGCCTTGTCAGCGGGGGGTTCTACAATGAGCAGTTCTTC	CASSPGLVSGGFYNEQFF
-	TRBV15	TRBJ2-1	TRBD2	TGTGCCACCAGCAGAGATTGGGGGCTGGGACTAGCTGCTGAGCAGTTCTTC	CATSRDWGLGLAAEQFF
-	TRBV27	TRBJ2-7	-	TGTGCCAGCAGTTTATTAGGACAGCAGTCCTACGAGCAGTACTTC	CASSLLGQQSYEQYF
-	TRBV3-1/TRBV3-2	TRBJ2-7	-	TGTGCCAGCAGCCAAGCGCTCTACGAGCAGTACTTC	CASSQALYEQYF
-	TRBV9	TRBJ1-5	TRBD1	TGTGCCAGCAGCGAAAGGGGGCAATTCAATCAGCCCCAGCATTTT	CASSERGQFNQPQHF
-	TRBV20-1	TRBJ2-1	-	TGCAGTGCTTTTCTACAGCGCGAGCAGTTCTTC	CSAFLQREQFF
-	TRBV2	TRBJ1-5	TRBD1	TGTGCCAGCAGCGGGGACAGATCTTATAGCAATCAGCCCCAGCATTTT	CASSGDRSYSNQPQHF
once	TRBV5-6	TRBJ1-6	-	TGTGCCAGCAGCTTCAGGGGCGGCTCACCCCTCCACTTT	CASSFRGGSPLHF
-	TRBV2	TRBJ2-1	-	TGTGCCAGCAGTTCTGACAGAAACAATGAGCAGTTCTTC	CASSSDRNNEQFF
-	TRBV9	TRBJ2-2	TRBD1	TGTGCCAGCAACCAAGGACAGGGGCGACGGGAGCTGTTTTTT	CASNQGQGRRELFF
-	TRBV28	TRBJ1-5	-	TGTGCCAGCAGTTTTGCCGGTCAGCCCCAGCATTTT	CASSFAGQPQHF
-	TRBV5-1	TRBJ2-2	TRBD1	TGCGCCAGCAGCACGGACAGGGCTAGCACCGGGGAGCTGTTTTTT	CASSTDRASTGELFF
-	TRBV19	TRBJ1-1	-	TGTGCCAGTAGTATAGTCCCGGGCACTGAAGCTTTCTTT	CASSIVPGTEAFF
-	TRBV5-1	TRBJ2-3	-	TGCGCCAGCAAGGGCTTGTCTAGCTCGTTCACAGATACGCAGTATTTT	CASKGLSSSFTDTQYF
-	TRBV6-6	TRBJ2-7	TRBD2	TGTGCCAGCAGTCTTGCCAGCGGGAGTGCGTCGCCAGGCTACGAGCAGTACTTC	CASSLASGSASPGYEQYF
-	TRBV19	TRBJ1-2	-	TGTGCCAGTAGTAGAGGGGGTATCGTCTATGGCTACACCTTC	CASSRGGIVYGYTF
-	TRBV5-1	TRBJ2-3	-	TGCGCCAGCAGGTGGTCACAGTTCACAGATACGCAGTATTTT	CASRWSQFTDTQYF
-	TRBV5-1	TRBJ1-1	-	TGCGCCAGCAGCTTCGTACAGGGTGGGGGTGAAGCTTTCTTT	CASSFVQGGGEAFF
-	TRBV2	TRBJ1-4	-	TGTGCCAGCAACAAGGACCTCTCAAGGGGGAAACTGTTTTTT	CASNKDLSRGKLFF
-	TRBV4-2	TRBJ2-1	-	TGTGCCAGCAGCCAAGACGCTAGGGGAGAGCAGTTCTTC	CASSQDARGEQFF
few	TRBV5-6	TRBJ1-5	TRBD1	TGTGCCAGCAGCTACGGGACAGACGTTCAGCCCCAGCATTTT	CASSYGTDVQPQHF
-	TRBV11-2	TRBJ1-1	-	TGTGCCAGCAGCTTAGAAGGGTATGGCACTGAAGCTTTCTTT	CASSLEGYGTEAFF
-	TRBV28	TRBJ2-1	TRBD2	TGTGCCAGCAGCGTAGCGGGGCTTCTCTCCTACAATGAGCAGTTCTTC	CASSVAGLLSYNEQFF
-	TRBV2	TRBJ1-1	-	TGTGCCAGCAGTCAACAGGGCGGGGACACTGAAGCTTTCTTT	CASSQQGGDTEAFF
-	TRBV4-1	TRBJ1-4	-	TGCGCCAGCAGCCAGGCAGGCGAAAAACTGTTTTTT	CASSQAGEKLFF
-	TRBV19	TRBJ1-5	-	TGTGCCAGTAGTGGGGTTGGGGGCAATCAGCCCCAGCATTTT	CASSGVGGNQPQHF
-	TRBV2	TRBJ2-2	-	TGTGCCAGCAGTGCTCAAAATATGGGGAACACCGGGGAGCTGTTTTTT	CASSAQNMGNTGELFF
-	TRBV6-5	TRBJ1-5	-	TGTGCCAGCAGTCCCACGAGGGATCAGCCCCAGCATTTT	CASSPTRDQPQHF
-	TRBV27	TRBJ2-7	TRBD1	TGTGCCAGCAGGCCGGGACAGCTCTACGAGCAGTACTTC	CASRPGQLYEQYF